This T cell receptor beta chain was observed in a study of T cell clonotyping in hematopoietic cell transplantation. A note on this clone: As yet, its antigen is unknown.

Recipient blood drawn about 28 days pretransplant and days 30, 100, 180 after. CDR1 is SGHTA and CDR2 is FQGTGA in the germline V gene. The V gene lost 1 base and the J gene lost 6 bases, with 9 bases spanning the gap. The CDR3 is 13 residues long. General observations from the study: Cells were unsorted, so CD4 and CD8 contributions were not separated. After transplant, recipient diversity fell while pathologically expanded clonotypes grew through day 180. At the given depth, recipient repertoires were over 95% de novo clonotypes.

Method: immunoSEQ multiplex PCR; TCRdb's copy keeps in-frame clones and lacks some. The data show some 6,500 clones, with around 87% seen just once and 4.5% to 7% held by the top ten. Here the sequenced sample was PBMCs, taken 100 days after allogeneic stem cell transplant. The sequence derives from a male patient between 45 and 59 years old who had an allogeneic stem cell transplant from a related donor, so the T cells may come from the graft donor. Some clones in this sample may be carry-over from other donors' samples. The V gene is TRBV7-3, the J gene TRBJ1-2; D is uncertain. The CDR3 loop is CASSLNIGDGYTF. CDR3 bases: TGTGCCAGCAGCTTAAATATTGGGGATGGCTACACCTTC.